This TCR beta chain was profiled in a study of metastatic and nonmetastatic thyroid tumors. Thyroid surgery was preceded by no treatment in any patient. Germline V lookup: CDR1 SGDLS, CDR2 YYNGEE. V lost 0 bases, J lost 3 bases, and 5 bases stayed unmatched. The length of the CDR3 is 16 residues. TCRdb reprocessed the PCR reads via MiXCR. Here the sample spans just under 60,000 clones, around 15% being singletons. The clonotype comes from a male donor with papillary thyroid cancer or a benign thyroid nodule (not recorded which). Some clones in this sample may be carry-over from other donors' samples. The specimen was blood. V is TRBV9 and J is TRBJ1-4; TRBD1 matches 7 bases. The DNA for the CDR3 is TGTGCCAGCAGCGTAGGACTACAGGGGTCTAATGAAAAACTGTTTTTT. Amino acids: CASSVGLQGSNEKLFF. Supplemented by reference TRBV9 and TRBJ1-4, the full variable domain reads DSGVTQTPKHLITATGQRVTLRCSPRSGDLSVYWYQQSLDQGLQFLIQYYNGEERAKGNILERFSAQQFPDLHSELNLSSLELGDSALYFCASSVGLQGSNEKLFFGSGTQLSVL.